The entry below describes one TCR beta chain. Its antigen is unknown. This specimen comes from a study of cytomegalovirus exposure and HLA in healthy donors. Regarding the study as a whole: Reports indicated that the classifier achieved high specificity and sensitivity in diagnosing cytomegalovirus status.

PCR employed 60 Vbeta and 13 Jbeta primers. Only in-frame clones appear in the TCRdb table, and some are missing; sequencing was by immunoSEQ multiplex PCR. The sample lists under 150,000 clones, approximately 80% occurring once. Per germline, CDR1 SGHRS and CDR2 YFSETQ. This CDR3 is 16 amino acids long. The sequence derives from a woman between 40 and 55 years old in good health and CMV-seronegative. Sequenced input: PBMCs. The chain uses TRBV5-1 and TRBJ2-5, with unresolved D. The DNA end favors TRBJ2-7, so the J call may be wrong. The DNA for the CDR3 is TGCGCCAGCAGCTTGGCTGGCGGTGTTGACTCCTACGAGCAGTACTTC. Translating gives CASSLAGGVDSYEQYF.